The next 30 T cell receptor beta chains were all read from a single sample in a study of T cell responses to AZD1222 COVID-19 vaccine (dated by TCRdb to the early 2020s). Explained via the paper, the time point label denotes: baseline before first vaccination. The receptor library was made with the immunoSEQ multiplex PCR assay. Drawn from immuneACCESS, this table holds only the in-frame rearrangements with V and J called that TCRdb kept. Clones are partly lost; checked studies trace under half to an unresolved V gene and leave the rest unexplained. The sample table shows roughly 170,000 clones, and 88% are seen once. The ten largest clones capture 0.49% of the sample. Sequenced here: peripheral blood, sampled on day 0 of AZD1222 vaccination. The receptors come from an adult in good health.

The chain links TRBV3-1 (or the pseudogene TRBV3-2) to TRBJ1-4; D remains unclear. This CDR3 has 15 amino acids. Trimming took off 0 bases at V and 8 bases at J, with 13 bases between the two ends. Germline CDR1 and CDR2: LGHDT and YNNKEL (reference sequence). CDR3 sequence: CASSQDQALREKLFF. In DNA, the CDR3 is TGTGCCAGCAGCCAAGATCAGGCCCTTAGGGAAAAACTGTTTTTT.

V and J are TRBV6-2 or TRBV6-3 and TRBJ1-1; D not resolved. V lost 0 bases and J lost 7, with 9 bases in between. Germline V gives CDR1 MNHEY, CDR2 SVGEGT. The CDR3 length is 13 residues. The CDR3: CASSYSGLDEAFF. Written as DNA, the CDR3 is TGTGCCAGCAGTTACTCCGGCCTAGATGAAGCTTTCTTT.

This clone was counted a few times. V gene TRBV9 combines with J gene TRBJ2-7; the D is unclear. Per germline, CDR1 SGDLS and CDR2 YYNGEE. CDR3 length: 15 amino acids. The V end lost 1 base, the J end lost 0 bases, and 11 bases lay between the germline ends. CDR3 in amino acids: CASSVNSADSYEQYF. For the CDR3, the DNA is TGTGCCAGCAGCGTAAATAGTGCCGACTCCTACGAGCAGTACTTC.

This clone was detected only a few times. The V call is TRBV4-1, the J call TRBJ2-1; 9 nucleotides line up with TRBD2. This CDR3 comprises 17 residues. Trimming removed 1 base from V and 1 base from J; junction bases left unmatched: 5. CDR1 MGHRA and CDR2 YSYEKL come from the germline V gene. CDR3 DNA sequence: TGCGCCAGCAGCCAAGGTCCTAGCGGGGCATCCTACAATGAGCAGTTCTTC. Translation gives CASSQGPSGASYNEQFF.

This chain links TRBV6-5 with TRBJ1-5, with TRBD1 identical over 10 bases. In germline, CDR1 is MNHEY, CDR2 SVGAGI. The J segment lost 3 bases and the V segment lost 6 bases, leaving 5 bases of the junction unmatched. The length of the CDR3 is 15 residues. CDR3 region: CASRGTGVNNQPQHF. Written as DNA, the CDR3 is TGTGCCAGCAGGGGGACAGGGGTGAACAATCAGCCCCAGCATTTT.

The count of this clone is one. The chain joins TRBV10-1 to TRBJ2-1; TRBD1 is a possible D gene (6 bases). In germline, CDR1 is WNHNN, CDR2 SYGVQD (reference sequence). Between the trimmed V and J ends, which lost 8 bases and 0 bases, there was a span of 20 bases. This CDR3 is 17 amino acids long. CDR3 region: CASGREKTGFSYNEQFF. The CDR3 DNA reads TGCGCCAGCGGAAGAGAGAAAACAGGGTTCTCCTACAATGAGCAGTTCTTC.

This clone turned up a few times. The V and J genes are TRBV7-2 and TRBJ2-2; TRBD2 might be the D (6 bases). Germline assignment: CDR1 SGHTA and CDR2 FQGNSA. Trimming cost V 5 bases and J 4 bases, with 17 bases left between them. This CDR3 region has 16 residues. Written as DNA, the CDR3 is TGTGCCAGCAGCCTCCTGGGATTAGCGGTCACCGGGGAGCTGTTTTTT. It is translated as CASSLLGLAVTGELFF. The full variable domain, completed using reference TRBV7-2 and TRBJ2-2, is GAGVSQSPSNKVTEKGKDVELRCDPISGHTALYWYRQSLGQGLEFLIYFQGNSAPDKSGLPSDRFSAERTGGSVSTLTIQRTQQEDSAVYLCASSLLGLAVTGELFFGEGSRLTVL.

This chain links TRBV11-3 with TRBJ2-5; possible D gene TRBD2, 6 bases. The CDR3 totals 13 residues. Trimming cost V 3 bases and J 4 bases, with 9 bases left between them. CDR1 and CDR2 from the germline V gene are SGHNT and YENEEA. The CDR3 protein is CASSFGGAETQYF. CDR3 sequence (DNA): TGTGCCAGCAGCTTTGGCGGGGCAGAGACCCAGTACTTC.

The chain is built from TRBV7-3 and TRBJ2-1; D gene ambiguous. Trimming left V 4 bases short and J 3 bases short, with 10 bases between. CDR3 length equals 14 residues. CDR1 and CDR2 (germline): SGHTA, FQGTGA. DNA for the CDR3: TGTGCCAGCAGCTATCCGGGCAGCTACAATGAGCAGTTCTTC. Its protein is CASSYPGSYNEQFF.

CDR3 in DNA: TGTGCCAGCAGCCTAGGAGCGGGTAGCACAGATACGCAGTATTTT. This codes for CASSLGAGSTDTQYF. The chain carries TRBV11-2 and TRBJ2-3; D is perhaps TRBD2 (6 bases). Germline V CDR1 and CDR2: SGHAT, FQNNGV. The CDR3 totals 15 residues. Trimming stripped 5 bases from V and 0 bases from J, with 12 bases between.

The V and J genes are TRBV28 and TRBJ1-1; tentative D call: TRBD1 (5 bases). The CDR3 extends over 15 amino acids. Germline V CDR1 and CDR2: MDHEN, SYDVKM. V dropped 6 bases and J dropped 1 base, with 15 bases sitting between them. The CDR3 sequence: CASSRGEVGNTEAFF. DNA of the CDR3: TGTGCCAGCAGCCGGGGGGAGGTTGGGAACACTGAAGCTTTCTTT.

The chain couples TRBV24-1 to TRBJ2-1; 11 bases are a match to TRBD2. The CDR3 has 18 amino acids. In germline, CDR1 is KGHDR, CDR2 SFDVKD. Trimming removed 4 bases from V and 3 bases from J; junction bases left unmatched: 10. The CDR3 bases are TGTGCCACCAGTGAACAAAGACTAGCGGGACCTAGCTACAATGAGCAGTTCTTC. Translated, it gives CATSEQRLAGPSYNEQFF.

This chain links TRBV11-2 with TRBJ1-2, with TRBD1 matching over 7 bases. The germline gives CDR1 SGHAT, CDR2 FQNNGV. This CDR3 is 13 amino acids long. The V gene end was trimmed by 6 bases and the J gene end by 4 bases; junction bases not matched to a gene: 5. This CDR3 reads CASREQGPYGYTF. For the CDR3, the DNA is TGTGCCAGCAGAGAACAGGGGCCCTATGGCTACACCTTC.

The rearrangement joins TRBV5-8 to TRBJ2-7, with 11 bases lining up with TRBD2. V dropped 0 bases and J dropped 4; count of bases not matched to a gene: 3. Germline V gene sequence: CDR1 SGHTS, CDR2 YDEGEE. The CDR3 totals 15 residues. CDR3 in DNA: TGTGCCAGCAGCTTGGTAGCGGGAGGGCGATACGAGCAGTACTTC. Translation gives CASSLVAGGRYEQYF.

The genes are TRBV9 and TRBJ2-3; TRBD2 might be the D (6 bases). Germline-derived CDR1 and CDR2 are SGDLS and YYNGEE. CDR3 size: 15 residues. V dropped 0 bases and J dropped 7 bases, with 15 bases sitting between them. CDR3 sequence (DNA): TGTGCCAGCAGCGTAGGGGGCGACGGGAGTCATACGCAGTATTTT. It yields the protein CASSVGGDGSHTQYF.

V gene TRBV5-4 combines with J gene TRBJ2-2, with D perhaps TRBD2 (6 bases). The CDR3 extends over 14 amino acids. Germline CDR1 SGHNT, CDR2 YYREEE (reference sequence). With 3 bases removed from V and 5 bases from J, the gap between germline ends came to 11 bases. The CDR3 nucleotides are TGTGCCAGCAGCTCTGGACTAACTACCGGGGAGCTGTTTTTT. The encoded protein is CASSSGLTTGELFF.

The chain combines TRBV18 with TRBJ1-5; the D is unclear. CDR3 length: 14 residues. CDR1 and CDR2 from the germline V gene are KGHSH and LQKENI. Trimming took off 4 bases at V and 2 bases at J, with 9 bases between the two ends. CDR3 coding DNA: TGTGCCAGCTCACGCGAGATGGGCAATCAGCCCCAGCATTTT. It encodes CASSREMGNQPQHF.

The chain uses TRBV7-2 and TRBJ1-4, with 11 bases matching TRBD1. In germline, CDR1 is SGHTA, CDR2 FQGNSA. This CDR3 is 15 amino acids long. V was clipped by 7 bases and J by 10 bases; unmatched bases: 11. This CDR3 is CASTVGTGGTGKLFF. The CDR3 DNA reads as TGTGCCAGCACCGTCGGGACAGGGGGGACGGGAAAACTGTTTTTT.

The rearrangement links TRBV20-1 to TRBJ1-2; D unresolved. Looked up from germline, CDR1 is DFQATT and CDR2 is SNEGSKA (reference sequence). Deletions cut 1 base from V and 6 bases from J, with 6 bases between. This CDR3 is built from 11 residues. This CDR3 reads CSARVGDGYTF. The CDR3 DNA sequence: TGCAGTGCTAGAGTCGGGGATGGCTACACCTTC.

Comment on this clone: Since a far larger clone is one base different, this is likely a read error. The identical CDR3 is also encoded by other nucleotide sequences in the sample. This chain connects TRBV3-1 (or the pseudogene TRBV3-2) to TRBJ2-7, with D hard to call. V was cut by 6 bases and J by 0 bases, with 3 bases left in between. CDR1 is LGHDT, CDR2 YNNKEL, per germline (reference sequence). This CDR3 comprises 11 residues. CDR3 region: CASSHSYEQYF. The CDR3 nucleotides are TGTGCCAGCAGTCACTCCTACGAGCAGTACTTC.

The chain carries TRBV11-3 and TRBJ2-3, with a possible D match to TRBD2 (6 bases). V was pared by 5 bases and J by 6 bases, with 18 bases between. This CDR3 is 15 amino acids long. CDR1 and CDR2 from the germline V gene are SGHNT and YENEEA. In DNA form, the CDR3 reads TGTGCCAGCAGCCAAAACGCACTAGCAGGGGATACGCAGTATTTT. This encodes CASSQNALAGDTQYF.

The chain employs TRBV30 and TRBJ1-2; a weak D match, TRBD1 (6 bases). Trimming left V 8 bases short and J 5 bases short, with 9 bases between. This CDR3 region has 10 residues. Germline lookup yields CDR1 GTSNPN and CDR2 SVGIG (reference sequence). In DNA, the CDR3 is TGTGCCCGACAGGATTATGGCTACACCTTC. The encoded protein is CARQDYGYTF.

The chain links TRBV28 to TRBJ1-3; TRBD1 matches 8 bases. The V and J ends lost 6 bases and 9 bases, in that order; junction bases with no gene match: 4. This CDR3 comprises 12 residues. Germline CDR1 is MDHEN and CDR2 is SYDVKM. CDR3 nucleotides: TGTGCCAGCAGCCGGACAGGGACCACCATATATTTT. Protein product: CASSRTGTTIYF.

The V call is TRBV5-1, the J call TRBJ1-1, with 10 bases lining up with TRBD1. This CDR3 comprises 16 residues. Germline CDR1 and CDR2: SGHRS and YFSETQ. V gave up 3 bases and J gave up 4 bases; unmatched junction bases: 9. In DNA form, the CDR3 reads TGCGCCAGCAGCTCACCCGACAGGGGGCCCAGCACTGAAGCTTTCTTT. Protein sequence: CASSSPDRGPSTEAFF. The full variable domain, completed using reference TRBV5-1 and TRBJ1-1, is KAGVTQTPRYLIKTRGQQVTLSCSPISGHRSVSWYQQTPGQGLQFLFEYFSETQRNKGNFPGRFSGRQFSNSRSEMNVSTLELGDSALYLCASSSPDRGPSTEAFFGQGTRLTVV.

As for this clone: A junction boundary mismatches the germline segment, possibly from a read error. The chain couples TRBV7-7 to TRBJ2-5; 13 bases map to TRBD2. This CDR3 contains 16 residues. CDR1 is SSHAT and CDR2 is FNYEAQ in the germline V gene (reference sequence). The CDR3 sequence is CASSQGTSGAQETQYF. As DNA, the CDR3 is TGTGCTAGCAGCCAGGGGACTAGCGGGGCACAAGAGACCCAGTACTTC. Variable domain in full (rest from reference TRBV7-7 and TRBJ2-5): GAGVSQSPRYKVTKRGQDVTLRCDPISSHATLYWYQQALGQGPEFLTYFNYEAQPDKSGLPSDRFSAERPEGSISTLTIQRTEQRDSAMYRCASSQGTSGAQETQYFGPGTRLLVL.

The count of this clone is one. The chain links TRBV9 to TRBJ2-1, with TRBD1 matching over 7 bases. Unmatched junction bases numbered 8, after V lost 4 bases and J lost 4 bases. The CDR3 is made up of 15 amino acids. Germline V gene data show CDR1 as SGDLS and CDR2 as YYNGEE. CDR3 residues: CASSPDRNLYNEQFF. The CDR3 region has the DNA TGTGCCAGCAGCCCGGACAGGAATTTATACAATGAGCAGTTCTTC. Drawing the rest from reference TRBV9 and TRBJ2-1, the complete variable domain is DSGVTQTPKHLITATGQRVTLRCSPRSGDLSVYWYQQSLDQGLQFLIQYYNGEERAKGNILERFSAQQFPDLHSELNLSSLELGDSALYFCASSPDRNLYNEQFFGPGTRLTVL.

The chain has TRBV11-1 and TRBJ2-1; TRBD2 matches at 7 bases. J lost 8 bases, V lost 1 base, and 11 bases had no gene match. Looked up from germline, CDR1 is SGHAT and CDR2 is FQDESV (reference sequence). The CDR3 is 16 amino acids. The CDR3 sequence: CASSLDPRGSTHEQFF. Here the CDR3 DNA reads TGTGCCAGCAGCTTAGACCCCCGCGGGAGTACGCATGAGCAGTTCTTC.

This chain connects TRBV6-4 to TRBJ1-5; TRBD1 might be the D (5 bases). The CDR3 spans 13 residues. The ends were cut back, 7 bases at V and 0 bases at J, with 7 bases in the middle. Germline V gene data show CDR1 as MRHNA and CDR2 as SNTAGT. The CDR3 DNA sequence: TGTGCCAGCACAGGGATTAGCAATCAGCCCCAGCATTTT. It is translated as CASTGISNQPQHF.

This clone is a singleton in its sample. The chain employs TRBV5-6 and TRBJ1-4; TRBD1 is a possible D gene (6 bases). Germline-derived CDR1 and CDR2 are SGHDT and YYEEEE. V lost 6 bases and J 7 bases, leaving 25 bases between the germline ends. The CDR3 covers 17 residues. The CDR3 DNA sequence: TGTGCCAGCACTGAGAGGGGGGGCCCCGAGATTATTGAAAAACTGTTTTTT. Amino acid sequence: CASTERGGPEIIEKLFF.

The chain joins TRBV4-2 to TRBJ1-4; D is unresolved. In germline, CDR1 is LGHNA, CDR2 YNFKEQ. V lost 5 bases and J 2 bases, leaving 12 bases between the germline ends. This CDR3 contains 15 residues. CDR3 loop: CASSGSLSTNEKLFF. The CDR3 region has the DNA TGTGCCAGCAGCGGGTCCCTGAGCACTAATGAAAAACTGTTTTTT.